The entry below describes one TCR beta chain. Its specificity is unknown. Trimming stripped 0 bases from V and 0 bases from J, with 23 bases between. Germline V CDR1 and CDR2: LGHNA, YSLEER. The CDR3 is 20 amino acids. In every patient, relapse followed autologous stem cell transplantation, while exposure to brentuximab vedotin differed. These data belong to a study of PD-1 blockade in classical Hodgkin lymphoma. General study results and limits: Complete responders showed a baseline diversity that resembled the diversity of newly diagnosed patients. Compared with baseline, CD4+ but not CD8+ TCR diversity had risen significantly by C4D1.

Measured with immunoSEQ multiplex PCR; TCRdb has only the in-frame clones, and not every one. The sample carries tens of thousands of clones, 93% recorded once. Here the sequenced sample was peripheral blood mononuclear cells (PBMCs), taken at baseline. The TCR sequence derives from a human donor with classical Hodgkin lymphoma. V and J are TRBV4-3 and TRBJ2-5; D might be TRBD2 (6 bases). CDR3 region: CASSQDWGSSGSPYQETQYF. CDR3 DNA sequence: TGCGCCAGCAGCCAAGATTGGGGGAGTAGCGGATCACCCTACCAAGAGACCCAGTACTTC.